Listed here are 12 T cell receptor beta chains from one sample, sequenced in a study of T cell responses to AZD1222 COVID-19 vaccine. Data came from immunoSEQ multiplex PCR; TCRdb stores just in-frame clones and leaves some out. Found here are approximately 150,000 clones, approximately 90% of them singletons; the top ten hold around 1.2%. The source material was peripheral blood, sampled 28 days after the second AZD1222 dose. These receptors were obtained from an adult who received the AZD1222 COVID-19 vaccine.

The chain uses TRBV10-3 and TRBJ1-2, with a weak D call TRBD1 (5 bases). Germline V gene lookup returns CDR1 ENHRY and CDR2 SYGVKD. V was pared by 5 bases and J by 7 bases, with 17 bases between. The CDR3 totals 14 residues. DNA for the CDR3: TGTGCCATCAGTTCGGGCAGGGACTCTGCTGGCTACACCTTC. This translates into CAISSGRDSAGYTF.

V gene TRBV19 combines with J gene TRBJ1-5, with D hard to call. The CDR3 runs to 16 residues. Germline V gene data show CDR1 as LNHDA and CDR2 as SQIVND (reference sequence). Deletions cut 4 bases from V and 4 bases from J, with 17 bases between. Written as DNA, the CDR3 is TGTGCCAGTAGTACCCGGGAGGAGATAAGGAATCAGCCCCAGCATTTT. Protein product: CASSTREEIRNQPQHF.

The chain employs TRBV9 and TRBJ2-3; 8 bases are a match to TRBD2. With 5 bases clipped from V and 2 bases from J, the junction kept 1 base outside the gene matches. The CDR3 is made up of 13 amino acids. The germline V gene has CDR1 SGDLS and CDR2 YYNGEE. CDR3 in DNA: TGTGCCAGCAGTAGCGGGGCCACAGATACGCAGTATTTT. Protein: CASSSGATDTQYF.

This clone was picked up a small number of times. The chain couples TRBV10-1 to TRBJ2-7; the match to TRBD2 covers 8 bases. Germline assignment: CDR1 WNHNN and CDR2 SYGVQD (reference sequence). This CDR3 region has 14 residues. Trimming at V came to 8 bases and at J to 0 bases, leaving 6 bases not matched to a gene. The CDR3 reads CASPGGRCSYEQYF. Here the CDR3 DNA reads TGCGCCAGCCCCGGCGGGAGGTGCTCCTACGAGCAGTACTTC.

The CDR3 spells CASSNRDRLEQFF. The CDR3 bases are TGTGCCAGTAGTAACCGTGACCGCTTAGAGCAGTTCTTC. The V call is TRBV19, the J call TRBJ2-1; D is ambiguous. CDR3 length: 13 amino acids. Trimming took off 4 bases at V and 10 bases at J, with 14 bases between the two ends. In germline, CDR1 is LNHDA, CDR2 SQIVND (reference sequence).

The DNA for the CDR3 is TGTGCCAGCAGCTCGACAGGGTATGGCTACACCTTC. Its translation is CASSSTGYGYTF. V is TRBV5-6 and J is TRBJ1-2, with 7 bases fitting TRBD1. The CDR3 length is 12 residues. The V gene end was trimmed by 3 bases and the J gene end by 5 bases; junction bases not matched to a gene: 1. Germline CDR1 is SGHDT and CDR2 is YYEEEE.

The rearrangement uses TRBV28 and TRBJ2-7, with TRBD2 matching 14 bases. The CDR3 is made up of 19 amino acids. V lost 4 bases, J lost 2 bases, and 13 bases stayed unmatched. Germline CDR1 and CDR2: MDHEN and SYDVKM. In DNA form, the CDR3 reads TGTGCCAGCAGTTCGGGAGGGACTAGCGGGAGTTGGTTTACCTACGAGCAGTACTTC. It translates to CASSSGGTSGSWFTYEQYF. Filled out from reference TRBV28 and TRBJ2-7, the complete variable domain reads DVKVTQSSRYLVKRTGEKVFLECVQDMDHENMFWYRQDPGLGLRLIYFSYDVKMKEKGDIPEGYSVSREKKERFSLILESASTNQTSMYLCASSSGGTSGSWFTYEQYFGPGTRLTVT.

DNA for the CDR3: TGTGCCAGCAGTTACTCGGTCGGACTTCCCCAGCATTTT. It translates to CASSYSVGLPQHF. The chain joins TRBV6-2 or TRBV6-3 to TRBJ1-5; D not certain. Between the trimmed V and J ends, which lost 0 bases and 10 bases, there was a span of 10 bases. CDR1 MNHEY and CDR2 SVGEGT come from the germline V gene. This CDR3 contains 13 residues.

The J gene is TRBJ1-5, the V gene TRBV15; a possible D gene is TRBD1 (5 bases). The V gene's germline CDR1 is LNHNV and CDR2 YYDKDF (reference sequence). This CDR3 region has 15 residues. The ends were cut back, 4 bases at V and 1 base at J, with 11 bases in the middle. In nucleotides, the CDR3 is TGTGCCACCAGCATACGCCGGACAAGCAATCAGCCCCAGCATTTT. Its protein product is CATSIRRTSNQPQHF.

The chain couples TRBV25-1 to TRBJ2-1; possibly TRBD1 for D (5 bases). There are 12 residues in the CDR3. CDR1 is MGHDK and CDR2 is SYGVNS in the germline V gene. V dropped 4 bases and J dropped 4 bases, with 5 bases sitting between them. The CDR3 bases are TGTGCCAGCAGTGGACAGTACAATGAGCAGTTCTTC. Translated: CASSGQYNEQFF.

The chain has TRBV4-2 and TRBJ1-4; D gene uncertain. V gave up 0 bases and J gave up 1 base, with 12 bases separating them. The CDR3 runs to 17 residues. The germline gives CDR1 LGHNA, CDR2 YNFKEQ. The CDR3 spells CASSQDPHRGTNEKLFF. The CDR3, as DNA: TGTGCCAGCAGCCAAGATCCCCACAGAGGAACTAATGAAAAACTGTTTTTT.

V is TRBV19 and J is TRBJ1-5, with 7 bases aligning to TRBD1. V lost 7 bases, J lost 4 bases, and 7 bases stayed unmatched. Per the germline V gene, CDR1 is LNHDA and CDR2 is SQIVND (reference sequence). This CDR3 has 14 residues. CDR3 in amino acids: CASKGQGVNQPQHF. Written as DNA, the CDR3 is TGTGCCAGTAAGGGTCAGGGGGTAAATCAGCCCCAGCATTTT.